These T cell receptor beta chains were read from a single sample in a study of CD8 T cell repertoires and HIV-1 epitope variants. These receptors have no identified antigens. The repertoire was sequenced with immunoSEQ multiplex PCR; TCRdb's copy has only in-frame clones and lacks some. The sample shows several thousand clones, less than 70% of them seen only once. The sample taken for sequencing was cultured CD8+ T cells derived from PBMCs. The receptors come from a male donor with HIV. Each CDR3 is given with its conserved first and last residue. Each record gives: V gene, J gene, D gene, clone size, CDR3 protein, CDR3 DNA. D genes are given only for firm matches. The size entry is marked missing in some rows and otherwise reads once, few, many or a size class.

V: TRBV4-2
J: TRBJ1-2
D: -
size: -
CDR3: CASSQEAGMTPNYGYTF
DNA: TGTGCCAGCAGCCAAGAGGCAGGCATGACCCCAAACTATGGCTACACCTTC

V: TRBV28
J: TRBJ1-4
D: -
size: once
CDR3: CASSLRGEGEKLFF
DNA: TGTGCCAGCTCCCTGAGGGGGGAGGGTGAAAAACTGTTTTTT

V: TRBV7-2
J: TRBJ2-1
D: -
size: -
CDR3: CASSPGLSSYNEQFF
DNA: TGTGCCAGCAGCCCGGGGCTTAGCTCCTACAATGAGCAGTTCTTC

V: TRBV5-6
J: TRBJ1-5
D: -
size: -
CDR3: CASSFSAPLGNQPQHF
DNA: TGTGCCAGCAGCTTTTCGGCCCCGTTGGGCAATCAGCCCCAGCATTTT

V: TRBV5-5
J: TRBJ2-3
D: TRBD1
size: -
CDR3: CASSLLPGQGAESTDTQYF
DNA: TGTGCCAGCAGTCTTCTTCCCGGTCAGGGGGCGGAAAGCACAGATACGCAGTATTTT

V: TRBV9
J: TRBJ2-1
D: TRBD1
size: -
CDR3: CASSENWDRGLSYNEQFF
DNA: TGTGCCAGCAGCGAGAACTGGGACAGGGGGCTCTCCTACAATGAGCAGTTCTTC

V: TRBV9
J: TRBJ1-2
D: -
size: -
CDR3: CASSVDPGELGNYGYTF
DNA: TGTGCCAGCAGCGTAGATCCAGGGGAATTGGGTAACTATGGCTACACCTTC

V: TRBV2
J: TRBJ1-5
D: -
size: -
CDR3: CASSRTGASNQPQHF
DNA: TGTGCCAGCAGCCGCACAGGAGCTAGCAATCAGCCCCAGCATTTT

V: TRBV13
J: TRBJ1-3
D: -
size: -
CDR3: CASSGGFGASSGNTIYF
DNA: TGTGCCAGCAGCGGTGGATTTGGGGCTAGCTCTGGAAACACCATATATTTT

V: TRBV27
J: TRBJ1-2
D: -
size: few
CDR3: CASSLSGRSDGYTF
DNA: TGTGCCAGCAGTTTATCGGGCAGGAGTGATGGCTACACCTTC

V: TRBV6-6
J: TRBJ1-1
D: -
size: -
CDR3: CASSYSGLEAFF
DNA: TGTGCCAGCAGTTACTCGGGCCTTGAAGCTTTCTTT

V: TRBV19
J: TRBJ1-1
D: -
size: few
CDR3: CASASGGITEAFF
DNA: TGTGCCAGTGCGTCGGGAGGGATCACTGAAGCTTTCTTT

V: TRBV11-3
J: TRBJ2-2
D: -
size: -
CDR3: CASSFRRTGELFF
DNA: TGTGCCAGCAGCTTTAGAAGGACCGGGGAGCTGTTTTTT

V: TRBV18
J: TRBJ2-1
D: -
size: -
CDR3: CASSPDKGPQYNEQFF
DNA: TGTGCCAGCTCACCGGACAAGGGCCCACAATACAATGAGCAGTTCTTC

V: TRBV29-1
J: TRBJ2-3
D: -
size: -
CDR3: CSVGEGLTDTQYF
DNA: TGCAGCGTTGGTGAGGGGCTCACAGATACGCAGTATTTT

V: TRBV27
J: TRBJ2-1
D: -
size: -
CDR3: CASSFRGGRDDEQFF
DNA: TGTGCCAGCAGTTTCAGAGGGGGGAGGGACGATGAGCAGTTCTTC

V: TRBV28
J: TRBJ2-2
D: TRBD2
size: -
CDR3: CASSLAGLAGGSGHTGELFF
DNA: TGTGCCAGCAGTTTGGCGGGACTAGCGGGAGGGAGTGGACACACCGGGGAGCTGTTTTTT

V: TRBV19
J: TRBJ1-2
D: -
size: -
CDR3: CASSIEGQEINYGYTF
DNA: TGTGCCAGTAGTATAGAAGGGCAGGAAATTAACTATGGCTACACCTTC

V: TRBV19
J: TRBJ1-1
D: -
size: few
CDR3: CASHFGSGRGEAFF
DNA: TGTGCGAGTCATTTCGGGAGTGGCAGGGGTGAAGCTTTCTTT

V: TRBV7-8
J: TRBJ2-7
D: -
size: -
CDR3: CASSLGGFDEQYF
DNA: TGTGCCAGCAGCTTAGGGGGGTTCGACGAGCAGTACTTC

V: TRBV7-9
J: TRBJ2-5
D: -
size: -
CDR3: CASSPTPKETQYF
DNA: TGTGCCAGCAGCCCCACACCCAAGGAGACCCAGTACTTC

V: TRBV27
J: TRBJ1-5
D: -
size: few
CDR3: CASSLWTNQPQHF
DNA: TGTGCCAGCAGTTTATGGACCAATCAGCCCCAGCATTTT

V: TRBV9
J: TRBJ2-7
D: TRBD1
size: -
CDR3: CASSAWDSAADEQYF
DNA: TGTGCCAGCAGCGCGTGGGACAGTGCGGCGGACGAGCAGTACTTC

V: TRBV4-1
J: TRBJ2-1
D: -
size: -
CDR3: CASSQGMDEQFF
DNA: TGCGCCAGCAGCCAAGGGATGGATGAGCAGTTCTTC

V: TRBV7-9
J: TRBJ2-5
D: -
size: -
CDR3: CASSLQGQETQYF
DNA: TGTGCCAGCAGCTTACAAGGCCAAGAGACCCAGTACTTC

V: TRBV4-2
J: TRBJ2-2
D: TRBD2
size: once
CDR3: CASSQIRAGDVSGELFF
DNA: TGTGCCAGCAGCCAAATTCGGGCGGGAGATGTCTCCGGGGAGCTGTTTTTT